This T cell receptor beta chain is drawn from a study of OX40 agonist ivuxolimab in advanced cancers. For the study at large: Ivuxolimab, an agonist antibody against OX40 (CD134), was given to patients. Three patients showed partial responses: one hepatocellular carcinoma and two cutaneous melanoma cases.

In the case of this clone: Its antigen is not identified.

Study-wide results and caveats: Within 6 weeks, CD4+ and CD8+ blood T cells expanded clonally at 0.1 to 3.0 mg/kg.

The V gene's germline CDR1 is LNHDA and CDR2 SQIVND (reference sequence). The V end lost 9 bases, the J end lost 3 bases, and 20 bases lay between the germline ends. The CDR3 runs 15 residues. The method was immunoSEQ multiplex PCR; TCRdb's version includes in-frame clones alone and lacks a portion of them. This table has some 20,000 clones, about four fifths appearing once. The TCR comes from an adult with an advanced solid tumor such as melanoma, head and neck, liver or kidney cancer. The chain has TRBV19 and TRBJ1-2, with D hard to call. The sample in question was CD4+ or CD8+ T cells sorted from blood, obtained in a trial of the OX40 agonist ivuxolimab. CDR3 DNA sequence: TGTGCCAGCAAGGATTTGAGTCGGGAGTACTATGGCTACACCTTC. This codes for CASKDLSREYYGYTF.